This TCR beta chain originates from a study of shared clonotypes between healthy human individuals (dated by TCRdb to about 2020). With respect to the entire study: The cohort comprised a couple of women and a few men aged 18 to 49 years. To estimate repertoire size and how much clonotypes are shared between individuals, the study performed deep sequencing of blood TCR repertoires from roughly five healthy adults. For each donor, CD4 naive and CD4 memory were each run on three plates, CD8 naive on two plates, and CD8 memory on one plate. Leukapheresis yielded between about 0.85 and 10 billion PBMCs per donor. Libraries were prepared and TCR repertoires were sequenced by different laboratories using diverse techniques, in order to increase sequencing depth and limit assay-specific biases.

Points on this clone: The antigen this receptor binds is unknown. There are no base qualities to consult, and no much larger clone falls within one base.

For this chain, trimming is 1 base at the V end and 6 bases at the J end, and the number of junction bases without a gene match is 6. Via the germline V gene, CDR1 is LGHNA and CDR2 YSLEER. The CDR3, from cysteine to phenylalanine, totals 15 residues. Only the CDR3 portion is preserved as DNA: 45 bases, with reading frame beginning at the first base. CD8 naive samples were CD45RO-negative cells positively selected for CCR7, giving a CD45RA+CCR7+ population that excluded TemRA cells. The donors were healthy, HIV-negative adults with no recently reported acute infections or vaccinations. Every donor was a Caucasian adult residing in Nashville, Tennessee, USA. Blood was collected by leukapheresis, and PBMCs were isolated by Ficoll-Histopaque density gradient centrifugation and then cryopreserved in liquid nitrogen vapor phase. Purity and quantity of every magnetically sorted T cell population were checked by analytical flow cytometry. Each sorted fraction had its genomic DNA isolated and then quantified by UV absorbance on a Nanodrop 2000c.

Using the deep immunoSEQ assay, TCR CDR3 regions were amplified from genomic DNA by multiplex PCR. Extracted genomic DNA from each cell subset was spread evenly across all wells of several immunoSEQ 96-well plates, with each plate serving as a replicate. For sorted subsets, roughly 200 ng of genomic DNA, equivalent to 25,000 to 35,000 T cell genomes, went into each replicate PCR. The purified libraries were quantified using a Qubit 3.0 fluorometer, sized with a Bioanalyzer 2100, and then quantified again using the KAPA Library Quantification kit. A separate single-read 150-cycle Illumina NextSeq 550 flow cell was used to sequence each immunoSEQ 96-well plate. Turning to the authors' computational methods: Because the immunoSEQ output included only junctional sequences and no quality scores, the filtering could not be the same as the filtering used for full-length reads. Sequences were annotated with PyIR, a Python wrapper for IgBLAST v1.9, and V/J genes and CDR3 were assigned using IMGT germline references. Reads with weak V/J assignments (E-value above 1e-6), missing CDR3, stop codons, out-of-frame junctions, or ambiguous translated residues were removed. V3J clonotypes were defined as sequences sharing an identical inferred V gene, J gene, and CDR3 amino acid sequence. To compute the percentage overlap between repertoires, the number of shared unique clonotypes was divided by the size of the smaller repertoire. Three approaches were used to assess repertoire richness: RTK rarefaction, the Chao1 estimator, and Recon v2.1 estimates of unobserved clonotypes. Generation probabilities for all TCRbeta clonotypes obtained by the gDNA method from a handful of donors were computed using OLGA. Drawn from immuneACCESS, this table holds only the in-frame rearrangements with V and J called that TCRdb kept. Clones are partly lost; checked studies trace under half to an unresolved V gene and leave the rest unexplained. V and J calls and clone size follow that table, whereas D and trimming were derived from the DNA. Counted in this sample were about 2.1 million clones; 90% to 95% of them appeared once. Around 1.7% of the sample comes from the top ten.

On the study overall, not on this receptor specifically: Sharing across several donors was observed for approximately 5% of naive CD4, about 3.2% of naive CD8, 2.3% of memory CD4, and roughly 0.4% of memory CD8 clonotypes. Pairwise subsampling led to the expectation that sequencing depth would affect the degree of clonotype sharing among donors. Sampling was restricted to blood, and TCR repertoires in tissues likely differ from the TCR repertoires found in blood. Naive subsets generally had larger estimated clonotype richness than memory subsets. Compared with non-shared clonotypes, clonotypes shared by all four sorted-subset donors had higher generation probabilities. Incomplete sequencing was indicated by rarefaction of sorted-subset datasets, despite the large sequencing depth. Because the study included a small number of donors, the genetic and exposure-history diversity represented was limited.

Specimen: naive CD8+ T cells from PBMCs. The cell subset or site label here, explained by the study, means: CD45RA+CCR7+. This chain joins TRBV4-3 to TRBJ2-1; 7 bases in the junction line up with TRBD2. The receptor was isolated from a man between 18 and 35 years old in good health. Some clones in this sample may be carry-over from other donors' samples. This receptor carries the CDR3 CASSQVVLARNEQFF. The bases read TGCGCCAGCAGCCAAGTAGTACTAGCGCGCAATGAGCAGTTCTTC.